This TCR beta chain was observed in a study of spatial heterogeneity in lung cancer. Turning to the study itself: Counts of TCR transcripts in tumor regions tracked strongly with a T cell module score that came from matched bulk RNA-seq. Findings and caveats of the study: Expanded intratumoral alpha and beta TCR counts tracked tumor mutation counts.

Germline V CDR1 and CDR2: DFQATT, SNEGSKA (reference sequence). The CDR3 covers 13 residues. With 5 bases removed from V and 7 bases from J, the gap between germline ends came to 14 bases. MiXCR, applied by TCRdb to the 5' RACE reads, yields one record per CDR3 protein. The sample consists of about 3,000 distinct CDR3 sequences, under 8% of them appearing once. Documented time point: sample taken at primary tumor resection. The donors, 60 to 80 patients with untreated early-stage non-small cell lung cancer, provided the samples. Whole RNA was taken from tumor, nontumor lung or frozen PBMC; it was then sequenced unsorted. About this clonotype itself: Its target is not known.

The clonotype was recovered from a male donor with early-stage non-small cell lung cancer. This chain links TRBV20-1 with TRBJ1-4; D ambiguous. The sample here was lung tumor tissue, taken at surgery. CDR3 sequence: CSALKGVGEKLFF. The CDR3 DNA reads as TGCAGTGCTCTTAAGGGCGTGGGTGAAAAACTGTTTTTT.